These 14 T cell receptor beta chains were all obtained from the same sample, sequenced in a study of blood T cell repertoires in COVID-19. Sequencing was performed with immunoSEQ multiplex PCR; in TCRdb, only in-frame clones are kept and a portion is missing. The sample lists about 200,000 clones, approximately 80% occurring once. The sample taken for sequencing was peripheral blood. These receptor sequences come from a human donor with acute or convalescent COVID-19. The donor label of this sample is uncertain.

This chain joins TRBV6-5 and TRBJ2-7; TRBD2 aligns across 8 bases. The CDR3 runs 14 residues. Trimming took 6 bases from V and 5 from J; bases not matched to a gene: 9. From germline, CDR1 is MNHEY and CDR2 SVGAGI. This CDR3 reads CASRPTGTRDEQYF. The CDR3 DNA follows: TGTGCCAGCAGGCCCACCGGGACTAGAGACGAGCAGTACTTC.

This sequence joins TRBV19 and TRBJ2-7; 10 bases align to TRBD2. Germline values: CDR1 LNHDA, CDR2 SQIVND (reference sequence). Trimming at V came to 8 bases and at J to 5 bases, leaving 12 bases not matched to a gene. The CDR3 totals 15 residues. CDR3 region: CASSTLAGVPNEQYF. CDR3 DNA: TGTGCCAGTTCAACTCTAGCGGGAGTTCCCAACGAGCAGTACTTC.

This chain connects TRBV15 to TRBJ2-2, with 9 bases that match TRBD2. From germline, CDR1 is LNHNV and CDR2 YYDKDF (reference sequence). The CDR3 covers 14 residues. Unmatched junction bases numbered 6, after V lost 9 bases and J lost 4 bases. CDR3 sequence reads: CATAATSGTGELFF. The DNA of the CDR3 is TGTGCCACAGCGGCGACTAGCGGCACCGGGGAGCTGTTTTTT. The whole variable domain, filled in from reference TRBV15 and TRBJ2-2, reads DAMVIQNPRYQVTQFGKPVTLSCSQTLNHNVMYWYQQKSSQAPKLLFHYYDKDFNNEADTPDNFQSRRPNTSFCFLDIRSPGLGDTAMYLCATAATSGTGELFFGEGSRLTVL.

There are a few counts of this clone. The rearrangement uses TRBV2 and TRBJ1-2; TRBD1 is a possible D gene (5 bases). This CDR3 has 14 residues. Per the germline V gene, CDR1 is SNHLY and CDR2 is FYNNEI. V lost 2 bases and J lost 4, with 11 bases in between. Here the CDR3 DNA reads TGTGCCAGCAGTGAACAGGGCTCGGGCTATGGCTACACCTTC. Residues: CASSEQGSGYGYTF.

J is TRBJ2-2 and V is TRBV9; 14 nucleotides line up with TRBD2. Per germline, CDR1 SGDLS and CDR2 YYNGEE. Trimming took 4 bases from V and 6 from J; bases not matched to a gene: 8. The CDR3 extends over 17 amino acids. The CDR3 sequence is CASSSRGLAGAPGELFF. The CDR3 DNA is TGTGCCAGCAGCTCCCGGGGACTAGCGGGAGCCCCCGGGGAGCTGTTTTTT.

V and J are TRBV25-1 and TRBJ2-3; TRBD2 matches 7 bases. CDR1 is MGHDK and CDR2 is SYGVNS in the germline V gene. The CDR3 is 15 residues long. The V segment lost 2 bases and the J segment 3 bases; nucleotides outside the gene matches: 5. In DNA, the CDR3 is TGTGCCAGCAGTGAACCTAGCGGAGGGACAGATACGCAGTATTTT. It is translated as CASSEPSGGTDTQYF.

This chain connects TRBV18 to TRBJ2-1, with 8 bases identical to TRBD1. The CDR3 contains 17 residues. The ends lost 4 bases at V and 2 bases at J; junction bases unmatched: 10. Germline assignment: CDR1 KGHSH and CDR2 LQKENI. The CDR3 sequence: CASSRNSGGKTYNEQFF. The CDR3, as DNA: TGTGCCAGCTCACGAAACTCAGGGGGCAAAACCTACAATGAGCAGTTCTTC.

This sequence joins TRBV5-4 and TRBJ2-1, with D perhaps matching TRBD1 (6 bases). With 6 bases removed from V and 5 bases from J, the gap between germline ends came to 9 bases. Per germline, CDR1 SGHNT and CDR2 YYREEE (reference sequence). The CDR3 runs to 12 residues. The CDR3 DNA reads as TGTGCCAGCAACGACAGGAACAATGAGCAGTTCTTC. Protein sequence: CASNDRNNEQFF.

CDR3 region: CASLTRDTSGGEQFF. Written as DNA, the CDR3 is TGTGCCAGCCTAACAAGGGACACCTCGGGGGGAGAGCAGTTCTTC. The chain carries TRBV28 and TRBJ2-1; D perhaps matches TRBD2 (7 bases). With 8 bases removed from V and 10 bases from J, the gap between germline ends came to 24 bases. Germline CDR1 is MDHEN and CDR2 is SYDVKM. This CDR3 region has 15 residues.

CDR3 residues: CASSQTSGNIQYF. In DNA, the CDR3 is TGTGCCAGTAGTCAGACTAGCGGAAACATTCAGTACTTC. The gene calls are TRBV19 and TRBJ2-4; TRBD2 matches 9 bases. This CDR3 spans 13 amino acids. Germline CDR1 is LNHDA and CDR2 is SQIVND (reference sequence). Trimming at V came to 5 bases and at J to 6 bases, leaving 2 bases not matched to a gene.

A note on this clone: Other DNA sequences within the sample encode an identical CDR3. The chain has TRBV7-3 and TRBJ2-2; 10 bases agree with TRBD1. CDR3 size: 15 residues. Trimming took 2 bases from V and 3 from J; bases not matched to a gene: 0. Germline CDR1 reads SGHTA; CDR2 reads FQGTGA. CDR3: CASSLGQGDTGELFF. CDR3 DNA sequence: TGTGCCAGCAGCTTAGGACAGGGGGACACCGGGGAGCTGTTTTTT.

This clone turned up a few times. The chain links TRBV18 to TRBJ2-7; D uncertain. This CDR3 is built from 15 residues. V lost 6 bases to trimming and J lost 5 bases, with 20 bases between them. Germline V gene lookup returns CDR1 KGHSH and CDR2 LQKENI. The CDR3 spells CASSLKRGGKDEQYF. In nucleotides, the CDR3 is TGTGCCAGCTCCCTCAAAAGAGGCGGTAAGGACGAGCAGTACTTC.

The genes are TRBV11-3 and TRBJ1-1; D is uncertain. From germline, CDR1 is SGHNT and CDR2 YENEEA. V was pared by 2 bases and J by 7 bases, with 14 bases between. This CDR3 is built from 14 residues. Here the CDR3 DNA reads TGTGCCAGCAGCTTAAGATCCGGAGATGGTGAAGCTTTCTTT. Protein: CASSLRSGDGEAFF.

The chain couples TRBV7-8 to TRBJ1-5; weak D call: TRBD1 (5 bases). Per the germline V gene, CDR1 is SGHVS and CDR2 is FQNEAQ. CDR3 length equals 14 residues. V gave up 3 bases and J gave up 7 bases, with 13 bases separating them. The CDR3 here is CASSFSRGEQPQHF. The DNA for the CDR3 is TGTGCCAGCAGCTTCAGCCGGGGGGAGCAGCCCCAGCATTTT.